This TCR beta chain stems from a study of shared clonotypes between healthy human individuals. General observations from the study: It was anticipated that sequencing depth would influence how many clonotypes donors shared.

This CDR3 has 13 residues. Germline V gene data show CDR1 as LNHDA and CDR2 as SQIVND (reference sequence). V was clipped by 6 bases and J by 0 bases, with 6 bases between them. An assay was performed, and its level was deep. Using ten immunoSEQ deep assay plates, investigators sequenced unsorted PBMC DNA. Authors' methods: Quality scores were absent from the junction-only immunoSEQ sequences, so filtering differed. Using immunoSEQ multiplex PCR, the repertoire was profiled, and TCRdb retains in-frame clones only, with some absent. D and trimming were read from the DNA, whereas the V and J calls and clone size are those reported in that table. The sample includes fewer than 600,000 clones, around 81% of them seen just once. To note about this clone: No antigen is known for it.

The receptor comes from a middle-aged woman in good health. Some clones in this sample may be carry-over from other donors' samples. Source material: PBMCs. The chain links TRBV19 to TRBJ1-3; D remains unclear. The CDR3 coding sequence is TGTGCCAGTAGACAGTACTCTGGAAACACCATATATTTT. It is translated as CASRQYSGNTIYF.